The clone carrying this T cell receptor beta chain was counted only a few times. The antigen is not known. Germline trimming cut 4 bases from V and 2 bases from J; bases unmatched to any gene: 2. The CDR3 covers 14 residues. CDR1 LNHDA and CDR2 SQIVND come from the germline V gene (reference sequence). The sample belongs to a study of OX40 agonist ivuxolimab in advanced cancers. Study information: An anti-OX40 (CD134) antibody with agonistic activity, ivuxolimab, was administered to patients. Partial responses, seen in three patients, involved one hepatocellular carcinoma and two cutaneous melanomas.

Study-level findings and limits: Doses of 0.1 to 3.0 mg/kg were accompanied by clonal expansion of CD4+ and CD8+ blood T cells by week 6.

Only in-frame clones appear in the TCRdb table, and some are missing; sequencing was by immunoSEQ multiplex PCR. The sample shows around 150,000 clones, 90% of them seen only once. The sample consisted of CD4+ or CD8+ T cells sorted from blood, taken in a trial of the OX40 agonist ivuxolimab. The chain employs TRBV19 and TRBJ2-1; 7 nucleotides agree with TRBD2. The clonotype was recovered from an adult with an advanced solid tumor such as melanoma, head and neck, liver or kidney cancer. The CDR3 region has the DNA TGTGCCAGTAGTAAGGCGGGAGCCTACAATGAGCAGTTCTTC. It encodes CASSKAGAYNEQFF.